These T cell receptor beta chains were read from a single sample in a study of beta chain features in type 1 diabetes. This table comes from immunoSEQ multiplex PCR, and its TCRdb copy is limited to in-frame clones, with some not included. The table has around 190,000 clones, roughly an eighth seen once. Material: central memory CD4+ T cells from blood. These receptors came from a woman aged 18-30 years in good health. Both conserved end residues are part of each CDR3. The D gene is left open where the match is weak. A row's size may be missing; if present it is once, few, many or a size class.

D gene	V gene	J gene	clone size	CDR3 length	CDR3 protein	CDR3 DNA
TRBD1	TRBV5-5	TRBJ2-5	.	14	CASSSLQGSETQYF	TGTGCCAGCAGCTCGCTACAGGGGAGTGAGACCCAGTACTTC
.	TRBV25-1	TRBJ1-2	few	13	CASSGWGRHGYTF	TGTGCCAGCAGTGGTTGGGGGAGGCATGGCTACACCTTC
.	TRBV15	TRBJ2-5	.	15	CATSRGRGGQETQYF	TGTGCCACCAGCAGAGGTCGCGGCGGCCAAGAGACCCAGTACTTC
.	TRBV29-1	TRBJ1-2	.	12	CSVDSVNYGYTF	TGCAGCGTTGACTCTGTAAACTATGGCTACACCTTC
.	TRBV29-1	TRBJ2-1	few	15	CSAGVRGMADNEQFF	TGCAGCGCTGGTGTGAGAGGGATGGCCGACAATGAGCAGTTCTTC
.	TRBV4-3	TRBJ2-5	.	15	CASSREGVSQETQYF	TGCGCCAGCAGCCGAGAAGGAGTCTCCCAAGAGACCCAGTACTTC
.	TRBV30	TRBJ2-5	.	16	CAWSLPPGTLQETQYF	TGTGCCTGGAGTCTTCCGCCCGGGACACTCCAAGAGACCCAGTACTTC
TRBD1	TRBV29-1	TRBJ1-1	.	14	CSAAQGARNTEAFF	TGCAGCGCAGCACAGGGGGCGAGGAACACTGAAGCTTTCTTT
TRBD2	TRBV14	TRBJ2-1	.	13	CASSQTRIAGEFF	TGTGCCAGCAGCCAAACTCGTATAGCGGGAGAGTTCTTC
TRBD2	TRBV30	TRBJ2-7	.	11	CASSGSYEQYF	TGTGCCAGTAGCGGGAGTTACGAGCAGTACTTC
.	TRBV29-1	TRBJ2-7	few	16	CSVEDGRGLASSEQYF	TGCAGCGTTGAAGATGGTCGGGGGTTGGCGTCCTCCGAGCAGTACTTC
.	TRBV27	TRBJ2-5	few	12	CASSSRRETQYF	TGTGCCAGCAGTTCTAGGAGGGAGACCCAGTACTTC
TRBD2	TRBV5-1	TRBJ2-7	few	16	CASSLGTSGRGNEQYF	TGCGCCAGCAGCTTGGGGACTAGCGGGAGAGGGAACGAGCAGTACTTC
TRBD1	TRBV18	TRBJ2-3	.	16	CASSQQSRGPGDTQYF	TGTGCCAGCTCACAGCAATCCAGGGGGCCGGGAGATACGCAGTATTTT
.	TRBV9	TRBJ2-7	few	15	CASSPTGDFSYEQYF	TGTGCCAGCAGCCCTACAGGGGACTTCTCCTACGAGCAGTACTTC
TRBD1	TRBV13	TRBJ1-2	few	16	CASSLLQGARLYGYTF	TGTGCCAGCAGCTTACTACAGGGGGCTCGACTCTATGGCTACACCTTC
.	TRBV7-2	TRBJ1-3	few	14	CASSFAGAGNTIYF	TGTGCCAGCAGCTTCGCGGGGGCGGGAAACACCATATATTTT
.	TRBV30	TRBJ1-1	few	13	CAWGKDSNTEAFF	TGTGCCTGGGGGAAGGACTCGAACACTGAAGCTTTCTTT
TRBD2	TRBV11-2	TRBJ2-1	.	13	CASSLAGVDEQFF	TGTGCCAGCAGCCTAGCGGGAGTAGATGAGCAGTTCTTC
.	TRBV5-6	TRBJ1-2	many	11	CASSLSSGYTF	TGTGCCAGCAGCTTGAGTAGTGGCTACACCTTC
.	TRBV28	TRBJ1-5	.	16	CASLGEGLGSNQPQHF	TGTGCCAGCCTCGGGGAGGGCCTTGGGAGCAATCAGCCCCAGCATTTT
TRBD1	TRBV7-2	TRBJ1-2	few	15	CASSLGQGRGYGYTF	TGTGCCAGCAGCCTCGGACAGGGTCGCGGCTATGGCTACACCTTC
TRBD1	TRBV5-1	TRBJ2-4	.	14	CASSLFGQENIQYF	TGCGCCAGCAGCTTGTTTGGACAGGAAAACATTCAGTACTTC
.	TRBV2	TRBJ1-2	.	13	CASSGRGNYGYTF	TGTGCCAGCAGTGGACGGGGGAACTATGGCTACACCTTC
TRBD2	TRBV19	TRBJ2-4	few	14	CASSSGLAGGRGYF	TGTGCCAGTAGTTCAGGACTAGCGGGAGGGCGCGGGTACTTC
.	TRBV2	TRBJ2-2	few	15	CASRTPGQSTGELFF	TGTGCCAGCAGGACCCCGGGACAATCCACCGGGGAGCTGTTTTTT
.	TRBV14	TRBJ1-1	.	15	CASSQVAGLNTEAFF	TGTGCCAGCAGCCAAGTGGCAGGGCTGAACACTGAAGCTTTCTTT
.	TRBV7-2	TRBJ2-5	few	15	CASSLLGPPMETQYF	TGTGCCAGCAGCTTATTGGGGCCGCCTATGGAGACCCAGTACTTC
TRBD1	TRBV13	TRBJ2-7	.	16	CASSLAFGTGGHEQYF	TGTGCCAGCAGCTTAGCTTTCGGGACAGGGGGCCACGAGCAGTACTTC
.	TRBV19	TRBJ1-1	.	11	CAILGNTEAFF	TGTGCCATCCTCGGGAACACTGAAGCTTTCTTT
TRBD1	TRBV15	TRBJ1-1	.	14	CATSPGGMNTEAFF	TGTGCCACCAGTCCAGGGGGGATGAACACTGAAGCTTTCTTT
TRBD1	TRBV2	TRBJ2-1	few	13	CASYRGNSNEQFF	TGTGCCAGCTACAGGGGCAACAGCAATGAGCAGTTCTTC
TRBD1	TRBV14	TRBJ2-1	.	16	CASSQVAGGKDNEQFF	TGTGCCAGCAGCCAAGTAGCAGGGGGAAAGGACAATGAGCAGTTCTTC
.	TRBV28	TRBJ2-7	.	15	CASRPRESPSYEQYF	TGTGCCAGCAGGCCCCGAGAAAGTCCATCCTACGAGCAGTACTTC
TRBD1	TRBV4-2	TRBJ1-2	.	16	CASSLAGQGVNYGYTF	TGTGCCAGCAGCTTGGCCGGACAGGGAGTTAACTATGGCTACACCTTC
.	TRBV6-5	TRBJ2-1	.	14	CASSYQGPADEQFF	TGTGCCAGCAGTTACCAGGGCCCCGCCGATGAGCAGTTCTTC
TRBD1	TRBV25-1	TRBJ2-1	few	18	CASSGPKVTGGRVNEQFF	TGTGCCAGCAGTGGCCCGAAAGTGACAGGGGGGCGGGTCAATGAGCAGTTCTTC